The clone carrying this T cell receptor beta chain was found a few times. The antigen is not known. The sample contains more than one DNA sequence encoding this CDR3. The sample belongs to a study of PD-1 blockade in mismatch repair-deficient tumors. Study as a whole: Enrolled about 2013-2017, patients had progressing, pretreated mismatch repair-deficient cancers of 11 to 13 types. Whole-study findings and limits: Tumor-resident clones, often absent from pretreatment blood, expanded after pembrolizumab and then contracted.

The CDR3 is 11 residues long. The V gene lost 5 bases and the J gene lost 3 bases, with 7 bases spanning the gap. The V gene's germline CDR1 is DFQATT and CDR2 SNEGSKA (reference sequence). Every patient had mismatch repair deficiency by PCR or immunohistochemistry. Only in-frame clones appear in the TCRdb table, and some are missing; sequencing was by immunoSEQ multiplex PCR. This table holds about 120,000 clones, approximately 90% found once. The chain uses TRBV20-1 and TRBJ2-5, with D unclear. This clonotype was obtained from an adult with mismatch repair-deficient cancer. Sample: peripheral blood, taken 44 weeks after starting pembrolizumab. CDR3: CSAGPKETQYF. The CDR3 DNA reads as TGCAGTGCTGGCCCAAAAGAGACCCAGTACTTC.